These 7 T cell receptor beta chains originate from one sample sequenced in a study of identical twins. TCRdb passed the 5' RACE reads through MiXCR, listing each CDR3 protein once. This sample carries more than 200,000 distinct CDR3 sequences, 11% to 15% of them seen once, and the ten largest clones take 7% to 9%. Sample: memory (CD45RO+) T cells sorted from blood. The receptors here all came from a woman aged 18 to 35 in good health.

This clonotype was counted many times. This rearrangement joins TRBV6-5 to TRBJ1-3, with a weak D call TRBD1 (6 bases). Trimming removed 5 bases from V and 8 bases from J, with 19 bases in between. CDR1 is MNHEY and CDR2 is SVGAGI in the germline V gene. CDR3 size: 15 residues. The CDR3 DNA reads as TGTGCCAGCAGTATACTTGGGGGGCTACGGGACACCATATATTTT. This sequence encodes CASSILGGLRDTIYF.

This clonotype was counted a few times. The CDR3 loop reads CASSFRGGGGTLGANVLTF. CDR3 sequence (DNA): TGTGCCAGCAGCTTTCGTGGAGGGGGAGGAACTCTGGGGGCCAACGTCCTGACTTTC. The V and J genes are TRBV11-2 and TRBJ2-6; the D call may be TRBD1 or TRBD2 (6 bases each). Germline V lookup: CDR1 SGHAT, CDR2 FQNNGV. V shed 3 bases and J shed 4 bases, with 22 bases lying between them. The CDR3 consists of 19 residues.

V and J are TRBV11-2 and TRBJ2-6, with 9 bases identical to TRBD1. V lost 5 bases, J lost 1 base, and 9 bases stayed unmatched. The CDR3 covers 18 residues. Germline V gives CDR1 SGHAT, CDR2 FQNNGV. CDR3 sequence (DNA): TGTGCCAGCAGCCCATTACAGGGGGCGAATTCTGGGGCCAACGTCCTGACTTTC. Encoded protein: CASSPLQGANSGANVLTF.

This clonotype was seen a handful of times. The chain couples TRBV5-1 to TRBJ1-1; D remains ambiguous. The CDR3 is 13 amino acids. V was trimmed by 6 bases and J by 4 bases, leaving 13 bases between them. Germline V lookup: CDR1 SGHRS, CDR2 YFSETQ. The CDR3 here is CASNDGVGTEAFF. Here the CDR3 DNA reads TGCGCCAGCAATGACGGGGTCGGCACTGAAGCTTTCTTT.

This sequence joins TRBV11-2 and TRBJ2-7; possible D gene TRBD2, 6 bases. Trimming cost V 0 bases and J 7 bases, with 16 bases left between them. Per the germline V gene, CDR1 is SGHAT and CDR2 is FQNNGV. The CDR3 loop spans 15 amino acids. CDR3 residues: CASSLEGGPGYEQYF. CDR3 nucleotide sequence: TGTGCCAGCAGCTTAGAGGGGGGACCCGGGTATGAGCAGTACTTC.

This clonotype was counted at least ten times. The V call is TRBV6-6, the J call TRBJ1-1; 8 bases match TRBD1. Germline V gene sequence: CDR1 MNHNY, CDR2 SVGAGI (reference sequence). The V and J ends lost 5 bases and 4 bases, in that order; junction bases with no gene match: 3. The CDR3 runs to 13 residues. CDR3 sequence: CASSDRGGTEAFF. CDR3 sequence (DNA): TGTGCCAGCAGTGACAGGGGAGGCACTGAAGCTTTCTTT.

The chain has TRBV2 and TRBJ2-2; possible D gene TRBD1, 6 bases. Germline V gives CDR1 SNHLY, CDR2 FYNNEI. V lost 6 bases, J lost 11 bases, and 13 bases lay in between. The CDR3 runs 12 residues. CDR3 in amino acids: CASRTGTLELFF. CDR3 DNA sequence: TGTGCCAGCAGGACAGGTACCCTCGAGCTGTTTTTT. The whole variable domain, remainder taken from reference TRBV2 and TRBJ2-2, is EPEVTQTPSHQVTQMGQEVILRCVPISNHLYFYWYRQILGQKVEFLVSFYNNEISEKSEIFDDQFSVERPDGSNFTLKIRSTKLEDSAMYFCASRTGTLELFFGEGSRLTVL.